The clone carrying this T cell receptor (beta chain) has ten or more counts. This sample is drawn from a study of identical twins. Via MiXCR, TCRdb re-called the 5' RACE reads, giving one row per CDR3 protein. The table shows over 550,000 distinct CDR3 sequences, with 7.1% occurring only once. Trimming removed 3 bases from V and 2 bases from J; junction bases left unmatched: 10. This CDR3 comprises 17 residues. This sample also appeared in a second study, on yellow fever vaccine responses in identical twins.

Input material: PBMCs. The V call is TRBV12-3 or TRBV12-4, the J call TRBJ1-1; 9 bases agree with TRBD1. This TCR came from a woman younger than 30 in good health. This CDR3 reads CASSFSGTGKFNTEAFF. DNA for the CDR3: TGTGCCAGCAGTTTCTCCGGGACAGGGAAATTTAACACTGAAGCTTTCTTT.